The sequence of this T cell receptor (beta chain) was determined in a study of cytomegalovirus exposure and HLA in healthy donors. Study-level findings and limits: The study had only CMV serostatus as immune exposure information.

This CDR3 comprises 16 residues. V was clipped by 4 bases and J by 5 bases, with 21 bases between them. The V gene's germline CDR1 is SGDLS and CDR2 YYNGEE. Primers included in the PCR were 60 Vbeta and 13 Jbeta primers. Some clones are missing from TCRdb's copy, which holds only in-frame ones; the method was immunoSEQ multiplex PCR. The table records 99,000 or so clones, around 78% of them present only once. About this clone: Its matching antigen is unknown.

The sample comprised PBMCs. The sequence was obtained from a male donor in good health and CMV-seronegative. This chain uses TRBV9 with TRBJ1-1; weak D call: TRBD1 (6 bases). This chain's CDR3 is CASSPHDRGASTEAFF. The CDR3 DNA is TGTGCCAGCAGCCCACACGATCGGGGGGCGAGTACTGAAGCTTTCTTT. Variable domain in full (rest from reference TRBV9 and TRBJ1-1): DSGVTQTPKHLITATGQRVTLRCSPRSGDLSVYWYQQSLDQGLQFLIQYYNGEERAKGNILERFSAQQFPDLHSELNLSSLELGDSALYFCASSPHDRGASTEAFFGQGTRLTVV.